This T cell receptor beta chain is from a study of shared clonotypes between healthy human individuals. The run depth of the assay was deep. Some clones are missing from TCRdb's copy, which holds only in-frame ones; the method was immunoSEQ multiplex PCR. The sample carries over a million clones, approximately 72% recorded once. Per the germline V gene, CDR1 is SNHLY and CDR2 is FYNNEI. This CDR3 has 15 amino acids. The V gene lost 3 bases and the J gene lost 2 bases, with 12 bases spanning the gap. Study-level findings and limits: Tissue TCR repertoires likely differ from these blood-only repertoires. Researchers found naive subsets generally carried larger estimated richness than memory subsets.

Notes on this clone: What it binds is not known.

The receptor was isolated from a man aged 18 to 29 in good health. This sequence joins TRBV2 and TRBJ2-3; maybe TRBD2 (7 bases). The sample was memory CD4+ T cells sorted from blood. Subset denoted: CD45RA-negative fraction. The CDR3 loop is CASSDRGLTTDTQYF. The CDR3 DNA reads as TGTGCCAGCAGTGACAGGGGACTAACCACAGATACGCAGTATTTT.